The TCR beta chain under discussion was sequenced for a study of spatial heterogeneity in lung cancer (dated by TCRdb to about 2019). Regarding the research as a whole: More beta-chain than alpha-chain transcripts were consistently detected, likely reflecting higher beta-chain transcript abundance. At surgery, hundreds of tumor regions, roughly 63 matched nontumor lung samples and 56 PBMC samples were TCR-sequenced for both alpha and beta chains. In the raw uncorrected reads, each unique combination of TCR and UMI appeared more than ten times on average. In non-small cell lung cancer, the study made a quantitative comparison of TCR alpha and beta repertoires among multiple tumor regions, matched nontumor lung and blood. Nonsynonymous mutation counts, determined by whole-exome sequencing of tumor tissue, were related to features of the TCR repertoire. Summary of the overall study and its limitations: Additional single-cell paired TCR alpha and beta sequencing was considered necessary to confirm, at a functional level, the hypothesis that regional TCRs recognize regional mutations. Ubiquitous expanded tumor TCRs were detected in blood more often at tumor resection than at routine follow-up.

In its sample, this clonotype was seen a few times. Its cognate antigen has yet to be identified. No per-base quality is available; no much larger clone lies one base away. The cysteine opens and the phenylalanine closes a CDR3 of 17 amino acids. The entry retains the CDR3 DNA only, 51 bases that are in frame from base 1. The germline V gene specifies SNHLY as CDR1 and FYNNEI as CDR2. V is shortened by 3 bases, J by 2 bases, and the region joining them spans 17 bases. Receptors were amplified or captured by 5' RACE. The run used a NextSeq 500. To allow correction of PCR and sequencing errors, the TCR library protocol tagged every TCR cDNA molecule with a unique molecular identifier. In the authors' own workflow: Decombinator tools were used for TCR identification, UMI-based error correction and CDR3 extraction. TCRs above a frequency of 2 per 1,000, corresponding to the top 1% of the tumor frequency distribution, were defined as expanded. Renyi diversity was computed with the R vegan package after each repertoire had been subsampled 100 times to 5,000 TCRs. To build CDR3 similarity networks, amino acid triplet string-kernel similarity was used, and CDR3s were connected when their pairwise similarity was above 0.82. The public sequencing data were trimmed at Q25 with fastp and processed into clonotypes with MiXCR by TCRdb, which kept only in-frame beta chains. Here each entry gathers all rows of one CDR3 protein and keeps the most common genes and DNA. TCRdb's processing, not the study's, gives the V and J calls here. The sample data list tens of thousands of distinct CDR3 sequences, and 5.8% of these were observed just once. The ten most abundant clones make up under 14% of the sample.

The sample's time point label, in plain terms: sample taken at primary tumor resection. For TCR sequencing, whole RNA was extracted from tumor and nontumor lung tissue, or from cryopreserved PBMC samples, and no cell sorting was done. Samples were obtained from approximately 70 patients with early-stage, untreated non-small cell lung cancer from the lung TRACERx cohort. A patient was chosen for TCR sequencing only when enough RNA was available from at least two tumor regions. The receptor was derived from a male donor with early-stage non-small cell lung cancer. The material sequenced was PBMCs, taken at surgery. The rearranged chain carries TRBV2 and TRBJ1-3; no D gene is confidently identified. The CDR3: CASSEDRPWVAGNTIYF. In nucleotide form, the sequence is TGTGCCAGCAGTGAGGATCGTCCTTGGGTCGCTGGAAACACCATATATTTT.